The TCR beta chain described here comes from a study of T cells in Graves' hyperthyroidism and ophthalmopathy. The study, taken as a whole, reports: Blood also carried most thyroid clonotypes expanded above 0.001. Separating ophthalmopathy from stable hyperthyroidism was achieved by a 13 V-J model.

The TCR beta CDR3 regions underwent amplification using RNA transcripts as the source. Primed by the HTBI set, a first-round RT-PCR was run on the TCR CDR3. TCRdb recomputed calls from the multiplex PCR reads with MiXCR, one row per CDR3 protein. The sample lists 500,000 to 750,000 distinct CDR3 sequences, about half occurring once. About this clonotype itself: Its antigen is undetermined.

The TCR sequence derives from a woman between 18 and 29 years old with Graves' hyperthyroidism. The sequenced material came from peripheral blood or thyroid tissue (not recorded which).

This chain's CDR3 is CAISHDFAGGEGAFF. The CDR3 DNA is TGTGCCATCAGCCATGACTTCGCAGGGGGCGAGGGTGCTTTCTTT. The chain links TRBV10-3 to TRBJ1-1; 8 bases align to TRBD1. From germline, CDR1 is ENHRY and CDR2 SYGVKD. Trimming removed 6 bases from V and 11 bases from J; junction bases left unmatched: 17. The CDR3 sequence is 15 residues long.